This T cell receptor (beta chain) appears in the sequencing data of a study of blood T cell repertoires in COVID-19. Study summary: Donors in the United States, Italy and Spain gave samples during acute or convalescent COVID-19.

As handled by the study authors: Estimation of nucleated cell counts was performed using reference gene primer amplification. The protocol was immunoSEQ multiplex PCR, while the TCRdb copy is restricted to in-frame clones and leaves out a portion. That table gives V, J and clone size, and the DNA gave D and trimming. Of some 47,000 clones in the sample, around 84% are singletons; the top ten hold 35% to 50%. The sequence came from a human donor in a cohort sampled during active COVID-19. Sequences were obtained from peripheral blood.

CDR3 amino acids: CASSLDWRSNEQFF. Written as DNA, the CDR3 is TGCGCCAGCAGCCTGGACTGGCGGAGCAATGAGCAGTTCTTC. The rearrangement joins TRBV4-3 to TRBJ2-1, with a weak D call TRBD2 (5 bases). CDR1 and CDR2 from the germline V gene are LGHNA and YSLEER. The CDR3 loop spans 14 amino acids. V was cut by 4 bases and J by 6 bases, with 13 bases left in between.